The rows below give T cell receptor beta chains drawn from one sample of a study of sequential checkpoint blockade in melanoma. Using immunoSEQ multiplex PCR, the repertoire was profiled, and TCRdb retains in-frame clones only, with some absent. The sample comprises roughly 23,000 clones, roughly 80% of which are singletons, and 25% to 35% rests with the top ten. The sample here was CD8+ T cells sorted from blood (inferred from file names), taken from a patient given nivolumab and ipilimumab in sequence. All receptors come from a human donor with melanoma. Both conserved end residues are part of each CDR3. D genes are given only for firm matches. Only some rows state a clone size, as once, few, many or a class for expanded clones.

d_gene: TRBD1; j_gene: TRBJ1-2; v_gene: TRBV7-9; abundance: .; CDR3aa: CASSLGTGVYGYTF; CDR3nt: TGTGCCAGCAGCTTAGGAACAGGGGTCTATGGCTACACCTTC
d_gene: .; j_gene: TRBJ2-7; v_gene: TRBV7-9; abundance: .; CDR3aa: CASSSGQLEQYF; CDR3nt: TGTGCCAGCAGCTCAGGACAGCTCGAGCAGTACTTC
d_gene: .; j_gene: TRBJ2-7; v_gene: TRBV6-6; abundance: .; CDR3aa: CASSTSGVPYEQYF; CDR3nt: .
d_gene: .; j_gene: TRBJ2-5; v_gene: TRBV15; abundance: .; CDR3aa: CATSNNRGGETQYF; CDR3nt: TGTGCCACCAGCAACAACAGGGGGGGGGAGACCCAGTACTTC
d_gene: TRBD1; j_gene: TRBJ1-1; v_gene: TRBV5-1; abundance: .; CDR3aa: CASSLWTGRGPIVTEAFF; CDR3nt: TGCGCCAGCAGCCTCTGGACAGGGAGAGGCCCGATTGTTACTGAAGCTTTCTTT
d_gene: .; j_gene: TRBJ1-5; v_gene: TRBV5-1; abundance: .; CDR3aa: CASSYQGLDNQPQHF; CDR3nt: TGCGCCAGCAGCTACCAAGGACTGGACAATCAGCCCCAGCATTTT
d_gene: .; j_gene: TRBJ1-3; v_gene: TRBV29-1; abundance: .; CDR3aa: CSVVAGADTIYF; CDR3nt: TGCAGCGTTGTGGCGGGGGCGGACACCATATATTTT
d_gene: .; j_gene: TRBJ2-7; v_gene: TRBV5-5; abundance: .; CDR3aa: CASSFSGTRPYEQYF; CDR3nt: TGTGCCAGCAGCTTTTCCGGGACAAGGCCCTACGAGCAGTACTTC
d_gene: TRBD2; j_gene: TRBJ2-7; v_gene: TRBV6-5; abundance: .; CDR3aa: CASSLQGLVYHEQYF; CDR3nt: TGTGCCAGCAGTTTACAGGGACTAGTATACCACGAGCAGTACTTC
d_gene: .; j_gene: TRBJ1-5; v_gene: TRBV7-8; abundance: few; CDR3aa: CASSLAGQGSQPQHF; CDR3nt: TGTGCCAGCAGCTTAGCCGGGCAGGGTAGTCAGCCCCAGCATTTT